This T cell receptor beta chain was captured in a study of neoadjuvant anti-PD-1 for oral cavity cancer. The V gene end was trimmed by 4 bases and the J gene end by 7 bases; junction bases not matched to a gene: 4. The CDR3 is made up of 15 amino acids. Germline V gives CDR1 SGHRS, CDR2 YFSETQ. The time point: after neoadjuvant nivolumab, at surgical resection. The table came from immunoSEQ multiplex PCR; TCRdb's copy has only in-frame clones and leaves some out. The data hold around 68,000 clones, with 70% to 90% observed a single time. The material sequenced was PBMCs, taken after nivolumab (anti-PD-1) treatment. This sequence originates from a person between 40 and 85 years old with oral cavity squamous cell carcinoma. The chain uses TRBV5-1 and TRBJ2-1; 14 bases are a match to TRBD2. CDR3 sequence: CASSGTSGGQNEQFF. DNA for the CDR3: TGCGCCAGCAGCGGGACTAGCGGGGGCCAAAATGAGCAGTTCTTC.